This passage covers 25 T cell receptor beta chains from one sample sequenced in a study of regulatory T cells in long-lasting Graves disease. Building of the TCR beta libraries involved iRepertoire HTBI primers and Arm-PCR of CDR3 regions. TCRdb independently ran MiXCR on the multiplex PCR reads; one entry per CDR3 protein. The table has about 660,000 distinct CDR3 sequences, approximately 29% seen once. The time point is: persistent/refractory GD, antithyroid drugs over 5 years with positive TRAb. RNA extracted from PBMCs served as the sequencing template. The sequencing used peripheral blood mononuclear cells (PBMCs), collected when the disease was refractory, from a patient treated with antithyroid drugs. These receptors all come from a female donor with Graves disease.

This chain connects TRBV6-1 to TRBJ2-7, with D tentatively TRBD2 (5 bases). CDR3 size: 11 residues. The ends were cut back, 11 bases at V and 7 bases at J, with 15 bases in the middle. Germline loops: CDR1 MNHNS, CDR2 SASEGT. CDR3: CASRRGLEQYF. The DNA of the CDR3 is TGTGCCTCACGCAGAGGGTTGGAGCAGTACTTC.

This clonotype was recorded many times. This chain links TRBV10-3 with TRBJ1-1, with D unresolved. CDR3 length: 13 amino acids. Germline CDR1 reads ENHRY; CDR2 reads SYGVKD. V gave up 2 bases and J gave up 1 base, with 5 bases separating them. This chain's CDR3 is CAISERGNTEAFF. For the CDR3, the DNA is TGTGCCATCAGTGAGCGGGGGAACACTGAAGCTTTCTTT.

This clonotype has ten or more counts. The chain joins TRBV6-1 to TRBJ1-2; TRBD1 might be the D (5 bases). Trimming left V 6 bases short and J 2 bases short, with 13 bases between. Per the germline V gene, CDR1 is MNHNS and CDR2 is SASEGT. The CDR3 runs to 14 residues. Written as DNA, the CDR3 is TGTGCCAGCAGGGAGATACGGGGGAACTATGGCTACACCTTC. It specifies CASREIRGNYGYTF.

Comment on this clonotype: One junction end does not reproduce the germline sequence, and a read error may be involved. This CDR3 is CASSQGYNPPLHF. CDR3 in DNA: TGTGCCAGCAGCCAGGGGTATAATCCACCCCTCCACTTT. V usage is TRBV7-3 and J usage is TRBJ1-6; TRBD1 is a possible D gene (6 bases). This CDR3 has 13 residues. The germline V gene encodes CDR1 SGHTA and CDR2 FQGTGA.

This chain links TRBV12-3 or TRBV12-4 with TRBJ1-4, with a tentative D call TRBD1 (5 bases). V lost 6 bases and J lost 3, with 17 bases in between. This CDR3 comprises 16 residues. In DNA, the CDR3 is TGTGCCAGCAGCCCCCGGGGACCCCCGTCTAATGAAAAACTGTTTTTT. It encodes CASSPRGPPSNEKLFF.

This chain uses TRBV12-3 or TRBV12-4 with TRBJ2-3, with 10 bases matching TRBD2. The CDR3 totals 16 residues. V was pared by 4 bases and J by 0 bases, with 4 bases of the junction left unmatched. DNA of the CDR3: TGTGCCAGCAGTTCCCGGACTAGCGGTAGCACAGATACGCAGTATTTT. As protein: CASSSRTSGSTDTQYF.

This clonotype was detected a few times. The V gene is TRBV12-3 or TRBV12-4, the J gene TRBJ2-7; the D gene is possibly TRBD1 (6 bases). This CDR3 is built from 15 residues. Trimming stripped 5 bases from V and 4 bases from J, with 18 bases between. This CDR3 reads CASSPLPGQLYEQYF. The CDR3 DNA follows: TGTGCCAGCAGTCCCTTGCCGGGACAACTTTACGAGCAGTACTTC.

This clonotype occurred a few times. CDR3 region: CASNIDGLNTEAFF. DNA for the CDR3: TGTGCCAGCAATATCGACGGTTTGAACACTGAAGCTTTCTTT. V and J are TRBV6-1 and TRBJ1-1; unclear D gene. The length of the CDR3 is 14 residues. Germline CDR1 and CDR2: MNHNS and SASEGT. V lost 7 bases and J lost 0, with 12 bases in between.

The sample holds many counts of this clonotype. The chain recombines TRBV28 with TRBJ1-4; maybe TRBD1 (6 bases). V lost 5 bases and J 7 bases, leaving 20 bases between the germline ends. This CDR3 is 16 amino acids long. Germline V gives CDR1 MDHEN, CDR2 SYDVKM. The CDR3 DNA reads as TGTGCCAGCAGTAACAGGGAATGGGGTGGAATTGAAAAACTGTTTTTT. Translation: CASSNREWGGIEKLFF.

The sample holds a few counts of this clonotype. The rearrangement joins TRBV19 to TRBJ1-1; D not certain. Trimming took off 1 base at V and 7 bases at J, with 16 bases between the two ends. Germline V CDR1 and CDR2: LNHDA, SQIVND (reference sequence). CDR3 length: 15 amino acids. The CDR3 sequence: CASSIGGSKSGEAFF. CDR3 in DNA: TGTGCCAGTAGTATAGGAGGTTCGAAGTCAGGTGAAGCTTTCTTT.

In its sample, this clonotype was seen a few times. V is TRBV6-1 and J is TRBJ1-1, with no clear D. The CDR3 runs to 14 residues. V was cut by 1 base and J by 3 bases, with 9 bases left in between. Germline V lookup: CDR1 MNHNS, CDR2 SASEGT. The CDR3 region has the DNA TGTGCCAGCAGTGAAGAAGCGGGGTACACTGAAGCTTTCTTT. Translation gives CASSEEAGYTEAFF.

V gene TRBV29-1 combines with J gene TRBJ2-7; possible D gene TRBD1, 6 bases. This CDR3 is built from 13 residues. Trimming took 4 bases from V and 3 from J, leaving 13 bases between them. Germline CDR1 and CDR2: SQVTM and ANQGSEA. In DNA, the CDR3 is TGCAGCGTTGCACGGGACAAAAACTACGAGCAGTACTTC. This encodes CSVARDKNYEQYF.

This clonotype was counted a single time. The gene calls are TRBV27 and TRBJ1-1, with D possibly being TRBD1 (5 bases). Germline CDR1 reads MNHEY; CDR2 reads SMNVEV (reference sequence). This CDR3 region has 16 residues. Between the trimmed V and J ends, which lost 4 bases and 0 bases, there was a span of 15 bases. In nucleotides, the CDR3 is TGTGCCAGCAGTTCTCCGACAGCTATAATGAACACTGAAGCTTTCTTT. It translates to CASSSPTAIMNTEAFF.

The chain uses TRBV6-1 and TRBJ1-4, with TRBD1 matching 7 bases. The CDR3 contains 14 residues. Germline-derived CDR1 and CDR2 are MNHNS and SASEGT. V was clipped by 5 bases and J by 9 bases; unmatched bases: 9. The CDR3 here is CASSYGTEIQKLFF. In DNA form, the CDR3 reads TGTGCCAGCAGTTACGGGACAGAGATCCAAAAACTGTTTTTT.

Regarding this clonotype: No conserved phenylalanine or tryptophan ends this CDR3, so it is likely a read error. It is unclear where the CDR3 begins or ends on the DNA, so no DNA is shown, and the CDR3 is as TCRdb lists it. The J gene is TRBJ1-1, the V gene TRBV20-1; the table's TRBD1 call for D was not verified on the DNA. Counting both end residues, the CDR3 totals 14 amino acids. Looked up from germline, CDR1 is DFQATT and CDR2 is SNEGSKA (reference sequence). CDR3 residues: CSANTPGRVVGLAL.

Note on this clonotype: This may be a read error: a much more frequent sequence differs by one nucleotide. V is TRBV7-9 and J is TRBJ1-1, with unresolved D. This CDR3 comprises 14 residues. The germline V gene has CDR1 SEHNR and CDR2 FQNEAQ (reference sequence). This chain's CDR3 is CASSLGNRNTEASF. The CDR3 DNA is TGTGCCAGCAGCTTAGGGAATCGGAACACTGAAGCTTCCTTT. Full variable domain (rest looked up from reference TRBV7-9 and TRBJ1-1): DTGVSQNPRHKITKRGQNVTFRCDPISEHNRLYWYRQTLGQGPEFLTYFQNEAQLEKSRLLSDRFSAERPKGSFSTLEIQRTEQGDSAMYLCASSLGNRNTEASFGQGTRLTVV.

In this sample, this clonotype turned up many times. This chain links TRBV2 with TRBJ2-1; D is uncertain. The CDR3 sequence is 12 residues long. V was trimmed by 6 bases and J by 6 bases, leaving 9 bases between them. Germline CDR1 SNHLY, CDR2 FYNNEI. The CDR3 sequence: CASRRRGNEQFF. The CDR3 DNA follows: TGTGCCAGCAGGAGACGAGGCAATGAGCAGTTCTTC.

In its sample, this clonotype was seen once. V and J are TRBV5-4 and TRBJ1-1, with no clear D. Trimming shortened V by 2 bases and J by 0 bases, and 14 bases separated the two germline ends. CDR1 is SGHNT, CDR2 YYREEE, per germline (reference sequence). The CDR3 runs to 16 residues. CDR3 sequence reads: CASSLNPGGMNTEAFF. The CDR3 bases are TGTGCCAGCAGCTTAAACCCCGGCGGAATGAACACTGAAGCTTTCTTT.

Only a few counts were recorded for this clonotype. This rearrangement joins TRBV6-2 or TRBV6-3 to TRBJ1-2, with 7 bases matching TRBD1. Losses at the gene ends were 6 bases for V and 2 bases for J; bases not matched to a gene: 9. The CDR3 contains 15 residues. The V gene's germline CDR1 is MNHEY and CDR2 SVGEGT. For the CDR3, the DNA is TGTGCCAGCAGGGAGACAGGGTCGTTCAACTATGGCTACACCTTC. As protein: CASRETGSFNYGYTF.

This chain uses TRBV6-6 with TRBJ1-2, with D unclear. V lost 0 bases and J 4 bases, leaving 12 bases between the germline ends. Germline V gene sequence: CDR1 MNHNY, CDR2 SVGAGI (reference sequence). This CDR3 contains 15 residues. CDR3 in amino acids: CASSYSGRSSYGYTF. The CDR3 coding sequence is TGTGCCAGCAGTTACTCGGGCAGGTCCAGCTATGGCTACACCTTC.

J is TRBJ1-1 and V is TRBV25-1, with no clear D. Deletions cut 5 bases from V and 1 base from J, with 11 bases between. Looked up from germline, CDR1 is MGHDK and CDR2 is SYGVNS. The CDR3 runs 14 residues. DNA for the CDR3: TGTGCCAGCAGTAGTACGGGGTGGAACACTGAAGCTTTCTTT. This sequence encodes CASSSTGWNTEAFF.

The chain has TRBV7-3 and TRBJ1-4; 7 bases agree with TRBD1. The junction had 8 bases not matched to a gene; V was cut back by 5 bases and J by 8 bases. The germline gives CDR1 SGHTA, CDR2 FQGTGA. The CDR3 spans 14 residues. CDR3 loop: CASSGRQGREKLFF. The CDR3 DNA reads as TGTGCCAGCAGCGGACGACAGGGTCGGGAAAAACTGTTTTTT.

This clonotype showed up just a few times. The chain employs TRBV7-2 and TRBJ2-7; D may be TRBD1 (5 bases). The CDR3 sequence is 16 residues long. The V gene lost 4 bases and the J gene lost 2 bases, with 18 bases spanning the gap. Germline V lookup: CDR1 SGHTA, CDR2 FQGNSA. The CDR3 sequence: CASSSTHQGVPYEQYF. CDR3 DNA: TGTGCCAGCAGCTCCACCCATCAGGGTGTCCCCTACGAGCAGTACTTC.

This clonotype has a handful of counts. This chain links TRBV29-1 with TRBJ1-1; D might be TRBD1 (5 bases). V lost 8 bases and J lost 7, with 17 bases in between. CDR1 and CDR2 (germline): SQVTM, ANQGSEA. The length of the CDR3 is 12 residues. Here the CDR3 reads CSQGIGLCEAFF. The CDR3 DNA reads TGCAGCCAGGGTATAGGATTGTGTGAAGCTTTCTTT.

This clonotype has a handful of counts. The chain is built from TRBV6-1 and TRBJ1-2; D is unresolved. Germline lookup yields CDR1 MNHNS and CDR2 SASEGT. The CDR3 extends over 13 amino acids. V was cut by 6 bases and J by 8 bases, with 16 bases left in between. The CDR3 spells CASRLPSMGGYTF. In nucleotides, the CDR3 is TGTGCCAGCAGGCTCCCCTCAATGGGAGGCTACACCTTC.